Listed here are 2 T cell receptor beta chains from one sample, sequenced in a study of cytomegalovirus exposure and HLA in healthy donors. The PCR had 60 Vbeta and 13 Jbeta primers. Sequenced by immunoSEQ multiplex PCR; TCRdb stores in-frame clones only, minus some. This table holds some 120,000 clones, around 80% found once. The specimen was PBMCs. These receptors came from a human donor in good health.

As DNA, the CDR3 is TGTGCCAGCAGTATCGGACAGCTCTCTGGGGCCAACGTCCTGACTTTC. It translates to CASSIGQLSGANVLTF. V usage is TRBV28 and J usage is TRBJ2-6, with D perhaps TRBD1 (6 bases). This CDR3 contains 16 residues. V gave up 5 bases and J gave up 0 bases, with 11 bases separating them. Germline V gene sequence: CDR1 MDHEN, CDR2 SYDVKM.

This chain connects TRBV20-1 to TRBJ2-1; unclear D gene. This CDR3 is 10 amino acids long. V lost 5 bases to trimming and J lost 9 bases, with 8 bases between them. CDR1 is DFQATT and CDR2 is SNEGSKA in the germline V gene (reference sequence). The CDR3 sequence: CSALAGEQFF. CDR3 DNA: TGCAGTGCTTTAGCCGGTGAGCAGTTCTTC.